The entry below gives a single T cell receptor (beta chain) sequence along with its context. The record originates from a study of blood T cell repertoires in COVID-19. The CDR3 consists of 15 residues. Trimming took 1 base from V and 2 from J, leaving 10 bases between them. Germline V lookup: CDR1 SGHRS, CDR2 YFSETQ. Under the authors' procedure: Amplified reference gene primers provided the basis for estimating nucleated cell counts. Data came from immunoSEQ multiplex PCR; TCRdb stores just in-frame clones and leaves some out. D and trimming come from the DNA, and the V and J calls and clone size come from that table. Of over 100,000 clones listed, approximately 82% are singletons.

The chain carries TRBV5-1 and TRBJ1-3; a possible D gene is TRBD1 (5 bases). The sequenced material came from peripheral blood. This sequence was found in a man aged 60 to 75 with active or convalescent COVID-19. The CDR3 region is CASSLWGTAGNTIYF. The CDR3 region has the DNA TGCGCCAGCAGCTTGTGGGGCACGGCTGGAAACACCATATATTTT. Filled out from reference TRBV5-1 and TRBJ1-3, the complete variable domain reads KAGVTQTPRYLIKTRGQQVTLSCSPISGHRSVSWYQQTPGQGLQFLFEYFSETQRNKGNFPGRFSGRQFSNSRSEMNVSTLELGDSALYLCASSLWGTAGNTIYFGEGSWLTVV.